Below, 9 T cell receptor beta chains from the same sample are listed, as sequenced in a study of cytomegalovirus exposure and HLA in healthy donors. PCR used 60 Vbeta primers and 13 Jbeta primers. Profiling relied on immunoSEQ multiplex PCR, and the TCRdb table lists in-frame clones only, not all of them. The sample lists about 160,000 clones, under 75% occurring once. What was sequenced was PBMCs. Receptors were obtained from a woman aged 60-70 years in good health and CMV-seropositive.

This clone appeared a few times. This chain connects TRBV2 to TRBJ2-5, with a possible D match to TRBD2 (5 bases). The V end was cut by 7 bases, the J end by 4 bases, with 13 bases between. Germline V CDR1 and CDR2: SNHLY, FYNNEI. There are 13 residues in the CDR3. The chain's CDR3 is CASNPQSGETQYF. The CDR3 DNA sequence: TGTGCCAGCAACCCACAGAGCGGAGAGACCCAGTACTTC.

V usage is TRBV11-2 and J usage is TRBJ2-4; D is ambiguous. V was clipped by 1 base and J by 6 bases, with 7 bases between them. Germline values: CDR1 SGHAT, CDR2 FQNNGV. The CDR3 covers 13 residues. CDR3 protein: CASSLVAVNIQYF. In nucleotides, the CDR3 is TGTGCCAGCAGCTTAGTTGCAGTAAACATTCAGTACTTC.

The V call is TRBV30, the J call TRBJ1-2; the match to TRBD1 covers 8 bases. V shed 4 bases, J shed 4 bases, and the junction held 8 bases outside the gene matches. The CDR3 runs 14 residues. Germline CDR1 GTSNPN, CDR2 SVGIG (reference sequence). CDR3: CAWNLAGGRYGYTF. DNA for the CDR3: TGTGCCTGGAACCTAGCAGGGGGCCGCTATGGCTACACCTTC.

The chain is built from TRBV21-1 and TRBJ2-1; TRBD2 is the table's D call and was not checked against the DNA. TRBV21-1 counts as a pseudogene. The length of the CDR3 is 11 residues. CDR3 bases: TGTGCCAGCAACGAGGTCTATGAGCAGTTCTTC. This gives the protein CASNEVYEQFF.

The chain uses TRBV28 and TRBJ1-1, with D perhaps matching TRBD1 (5 bases). The length of the CDR3 is 14 residues. In germline, CDR1 is MDHEN, CDR2 SYDVKM. Trimming removed 2 bases from V and 7 bases from J, with 14 bases in between. CDR3 sequence: CASSLSREVLEAFF. Here the CDR3 DNA reads TGTGCCAGCAGTTTAAGCAGGGAGGTTCTTGAAGCTTTCTTT. The full variable domain, with the rest looked up from reference TRBV28 and TRBJ1-1, is DVKVTQSSRYLVKRTGEKVFLECVQDMDHENMFWYRQDPGLGLRLIYFSYDVKMKEKGDIPEGYSVSREKKERFSLILESASTNQTSMYLCASSLSREVLEAFFGQGTRLTVV.

The V and J genes are TRBV7-9 and TRBJ1-2; D perhaps matches TRBD1 (5 bases). The CDR3 runs to 15 residues. Germline CDR1 reads SEHNR; CDR2 reads FQNEAQ (reference sequence). The germline V and J ends were trimmed by 1 base and 4 bases, with 13 bases remaining between them. CDR3 in amino acids: CASSLGPGRSYGYTF. For the CDR3, the DNA is TGTGCCAGCAGCTTAGGGCCAGGGCGTAGCTATGGCTACACCTTC.

The chain employs TRBV4-2 and TRBJ2-5; 9 nucleotides line up with TRBD1. The junction had 4 bases not matched to a gene; V was cut back by 4 bases and J by 4 bases. The length of the CDR3 is 14 residues. The germline gives CDR1 LGHNA, CDR2 YNFKEQ. The CDR3 reads CASSREGQGETQYF. In DNA, the CDR3 is TGTGCCAGCAGCCGTGAGGGACAGGGAGAGACCCAGTACTTC.

This chain connects TRBV15 to TRBJ1-2, with 9 bases fitting TRBD1. Germline CDR1 reads LNHNV; CDR2 reads YYDKDF (reference sequence). The J segment lost 8 bases and the V segment lost 5 bases, leaving 3 bases of the junction unmatched. CDR3 length equals 12 residues. The CDR3 is CATSGTGNGYTF. CDR3 DNA sequence: TGTGCCACCAGCGGGACAGGGAACGGCTACACCTTC.

The V call is TRBV4-1, the J call TRBJ2-3, with D possibly being TRBD2 (6 bases). V was clipped by 1 base and J by 0 bases, with 8 bases between them. The length of the CDR3 is 15 residues. Germline CDR1 is MGHRA and CDR2 is YSYEKL. In DNA, the CDR3 is TGCGCCAGCAGCCAAGTGGACTACAGCACAGATACGCAGTATTTT. The encoded protein is CASSQVDYSTDTQYF.